This T cell receptor (beta chain) was sequenced during a study of blood T cell repertoires in COVID-19. Unmatched junction bases numbered 1, after V lost 4 bases and J lost 1 base. The CDR3 totals 14 residues. The germline V gene has CDR1 WSHSY and CDR2 SAAADI. Libraries were prepared by immunoSEQ multiplex PCR; TCRdb keeps only in-frame clonotypes and omits some of them. The sample records 85,000 to 95,000 clones, 70% to 90% being singletons. This TCR was recovered from a woman at least 80 years old with acute or convalescent COVID-19. Sequencing input: peripheral blood. The rearrangement links TRBV10-2 to TRBJ1-1; 9 bases line up with TRBD1. CDR3 region: CASSGGQGNTEAFF. CDR3 bases: TGCGCCAGCAGTGGGGGACAGGGGAACACTGAAGCTTTCTTT.